These 15 T cell receptor beta chains were sequenced from one sample in a study of spatial heterogeneity in lung cancer. TCRdb analysed the 5' RACE reads with MiXCR anew, one entry per CDR3 protein. The data show tens of thousands of distinct CDR3 sequences, roughly 7.1% seen once. This sample's time point: sample taken at primary tumor resection. TCRs were sequenced from unsorted whole RNA of tumor, nontumor lung or PBMC. The sequencing used PBMCs, collected at surgery. These receptors were taken from a female donor with early-stage non-small cell lung cancer.

This clonotype was detected ten times or more. This rearrangement joins TRBV5-1 to TRBJ2-1; 11 bases line up with TRBD2. J lost 3 bases, V lost 5 bases, and 4 bases had no gene match. The V gene's germline CDR1 is SGHRS and CDR2 YFSETQ. The CDR3 has 15 amino acids. CDR3 loop: CASRSGTSGYNEQFF. The CDR3 DNA sequence: TGCGCCAGCAGATCCGGGACTAGCGGCTACAATGAGCAGTTCTTC.

V and J are TRBV5-1 and TRBJ2-5, with D unresolved. Deletions cut 0 bases from V and 4 bases from J, with 7 bases between. Germline V gene data show CDR1 as SGHRS and CDR2 as YFSETQ. The CDR3 runs 13 residues. The CDR3 spells CASSLDDRETQYF. CDR3 DNA: TGCGCCAGCAGCTTGGACGATCGAGAGACCCAGTACTTC.

The rearrangement joins TRBV20-1 to TRBJ2-2, with D maybe TRBD2 (6 bases). Germline values: CDR1 DFQATT, CDR2 SNEGSKA (reference sequence). V was pared by 2 bases and J by 4 bases, with 11 bases between. The CDR3 spans 14 residues. This chain's CDR3 is CSARSAGRTGELFF. The CDR3 nucleotides read TGCAGTGCTAGATCCGCGGGGCGCACCGGGGAGCTGTTTTTT.

This clonotype has at least ten counts. The V and J genes are TRBV6-5 and TRBJ2-1, with 9 bases that match TRBD2. After removal of 6 bases from V and 0 bases from J, the junction contained 3 bases not matched to a gene. This CDR3 has 15 amino acids. Germline V lookup: CDR1 MNHEY, CDR2 SVGAGI. The CDR3 nucleotides read TGTGCCAGCAGGCGAGCGGGGGGCTCCTACAATGAGCAGTTCTTC. It is translated as CASRRAGGSYNEQFF.

The genes are TRBV11-2 and TRBJ2-3; TRBD2 aligns across 8 bases. Germline CDR1 SGHAT, CDR2 FQNNGV. Germline trimming cut 4 bases from V and 4 bases from J; bases unmatched to any gene: 10. The CDR3 extends over 16 amino acids. This CDR3 is CASSWGTGGSSDTQYF. In DNA form, the CDR3 reads TGTGCCAGCAGCTGGGGCACGGGGGGGTCCTCAGATACGCAGTATTTT.

With respect to this clonotype: A junction boundary mismatches the germline segment, possibly from a read error. The V and J genes are TRBV7-2 and TRBJ2-7; D remains unclear. The CDR3 runs 14 residues. The germline CDR1 and CDR2 sequences are SGHTA and FQGNSA. CDR3 loop: CVSSQWTDLYEQYF. The CDR3 nucleotides are TGTGTCAGCAGCCAATGGACCGATCTCTACGAGCAGTACTTC.

V usage is TRBV5-1 and J usage is TRBJ2-7, with D perhaps TRBD1 (6 bases). The CDR3 runs 14 residues. V dropped 3 bases and J dropped 6 bases, with 16 bases sitting between them. The V gene's germline CDR1 is SGHRS and CDR2 YFSETQ. CDR3 protein: CASSSQGPRGEQYF. The CDR3 nucleotides are TGCGCCAGCAGCTCCCAGGGGCCCAGGGGCGAGCAGTACTTC.

This clonotype has more than one count but fewer than ten. This chain connects TRBV27 to TRBJ2-7; D might be TRBD1 (7 bases). The CDR3 has 15 residues. Germline-derived CDR1 and CDR2 are MNHEY and SMNVEV (reference sequence). V was pared by 4 bases and J by 3 bases, with 16 bases between. Here the CDR3 reads CASSYRGTADYEQYF. The CDR3 DNA sequence: TGTGCCAGCAGTTATCGGGGGACAGCCGACTACGAGCAGTACTTC.

The J gene is TRBJ1-1, the V gene TRBV27; no reliable D call. V was shortened by 0 bases and J by 0 bases, with 8 bases between the two germline ends. CDR1 and CDR2 (germline): MNHEY, SMNVEV (reference sequence). CDR3 size: 15 residues. The CDR3 is CASSLSSVMNTEAFF. The CDR3 DNA is TGTGCCAGCAGTTTATCGAGCGTGATGAACACTGAAGCTTTCTTT.

This rearrangement joins TRBV20-1 to TRBJ1-1; weak D call: TRBD1 (6 bases). There are 14 residues in the CDR3. Germline-derived CDR1 and CDR2 are DFQATT and SNEGSKA (reference sequence). Trimming cost V 5 bases and J 5 bases, with 18 bases left between them. The CDR3 region is CSARSGGQGTEAFF. The DNA for the CDR3 is TGCAGTGCTCGATCGGGGGGGCAGGGTACTGAAGCTTTCTTT.

This clonotype was counted ten times or more. The chain has TRBV27 and TRBJ1-3; weak D call: TRBD1 (6 bases). This CDR3 region has 14 residues. Germline values: CDR1 MNHEY, CDR2 SMNVEV (reference sequence). The germline V and J ends were trimmed by 5 bases and 7 bases, with 15 bases remaining between them. Here the CDR3 DNA reads TGTGCCAGCAGTCCAGGGCCCGGGGGCAACACCATATATTTT. It encodes CASSPGPGGNTIYF.

This chain uses TRBV5-1 with TRBJ2-6; D uncertain. V lost 1 base and J 1 base, leaving 6 bases between the germline ends. The CDR3 contains 15 residues. Germline V gene sequence: CDR1 SGHRS, CDR2 YFSETQ. DNA of the CDR3: TGCGCCAGCAGCTTGACGGGTTCTGGGGCCAACGTCCTGACTTTC. This gives the protein CASSLTGSGANVLTF.

This clonotype is medium-sized (0.01 to 0.1%) within its sample. CDR3 sequence (DNA): TGTGCCAGCAGTGAAGGAAAGATTGCCCCCGGCGAGCAGTACTTC. Protein product: CASSEGKIAPGEQYF. This chain connects TRBV2 to TRBJ2-7; D gene uncertain. V lost 1 base to trimming and J lost 6 bases, with 16 bases between them. Germline V gives CDR1 SNHLY, CDR2 FYNNEI. The CDR3 contains 15 residues.

At least ten counts were recorded for this clonotype. The rearrangement uses TRBV29-1 and TRBJ2-3; D perhaps matches TRBD1 (6 bases). V shed 7 bases and J shed 4 bases, with 15 bases lying between them. This CDR3 is 13 amino acids long. Germline-derived CDR1 and CDR2 are SQVTM and ANQGSEA. The CDR3 nucleotides read TGCAGCGCTGCCCAGGGGCCCCCAGATACGCAGTATTTT. Translating gives CSAAQGPPDTQYF.

A few counts support this clonotype. The chain combines TRBV7-8 with TRBJ2-1; 12 nucleotides line up with TRBD2. The CDR3 is 18 residues long. Trimming at V came to 4 bases and at J to 2 bases, leaving 9 bases not matched to a gene. Germline V gene sequence: CDR1 SGHVS, CDR2 FQNEAQ. CDR3 protein: CASSSLLAGGLTYNEQFF. As DNA, the CDR3 is TGTGCCAGCAGCTCCCTACTAGCGGGGGGTCTAACCTACAATGAGCAGTTCTTC.